The rows below give T cell receptor beta chains drawn from one sample of a study of control samples from healthy donors and cancer patients. Profiling relied on immunoSEQ multiplex PCR, and the TCRdb table lists in-frame clones only, not all of them. The repertoire holds roughly 86,000 clones, approximately 93% seen once, with about 1.5% in the top ten. Sample: blood. Every receptor here comes from a woman in her 30s in good health. Each CDR3 is given with its conserved first and last residue. The D gene is left open where the match is weak. Only some rows state a clone size, as once, few, many or a class for expanded clones.

DNA: TGTGCCAGCAGCCGAACGGGCCTTGAAGCTTTCTTT
CDR3: CASSRTGLEAFF
D: -
size: -
V: TRBV7-9
J: TRBJ1-1

DNA: TGTGCCAGCAGCCCCAACAGGGTGCCAAAGGAAAAACTGTTTTTT
CDR3: CASSPNRVPKEKLFF
D: -
size: -
V: TRBV7-9
J: TRBJ1-4

DNA: TGTGCCAGCAGCCAAGGGCCAGGGAACACTGAAGCTTTCTTT
CDR3: CASSQGPGNTEAFF
D: -
size: -
V: TRBV3-1/TRBV3-2
J: TRBJ1-1

DNA: TGTGCCAGCAGCTCGAGTGTGCGGACAGGGTCCAGTAGCTCCTATAATTCACCCCTCCACTTT
CDR3: CASSSSVRTGSSSSYNSPLHF
D: TRBD1
size: -
V: TRBV7-8
J: TRBJ1-6

DNA: TGTGCCAGCAGCTTAGGCAGGGGAAGCTACTATGGCTACACCTTC
CDR3: CASSLGRGSYYGYTF
D: -
size: -
V: TRBV7-9
J: TRBJ1-2

DNA: TGTGCCAGCAGCGTTCAGGGACAGGTTCTAGGGCAGTTCTTC
CDR3: CASSVQGQVLGQFF
D: TRBD1
size: once
V: TRBV7-2
J: TRBJ2-1

DNA: TGTGCCAGCAGTCTAGCGGGAGTCCCAGATACGCAGTATTTT
CDR3: CASSLAGVPDTQYF
D: TRBD2
size: -
V: TRBV7-8
J: TRBJ2-3

DNA: TGTGCCAGCAGCCTAGCGCCCGGCCCTGGAAACACCATATATTTT
CDR3: CASSLAPGPGNTIYF
D: -
size: -
V: TRBV9
J: TRBJ1-3

DNA: TGTGCCAGCAGTTTAGAGGGTCCTACCCTCCACTTT
CDR3: CASSLEGPTLHF
D: -
size: -
V: TRBV28
J: TRBJ1-6

DNA: TGCGCCAGCAGCCAAGAGACAGGATATAGCAATGAGCAGTTCTTC
CDR3: CASSQETGYSNEQFF
D: -
size: -
V: TRBV4-1
J: TRBJ2-1

DNA: TGTGCCAGCAGCCCCAAAGGACAGGGATACCCCTACGAGCAGTACTTC
CDR3: CASSPKGQGYPYEQYF
D: TRBD1
size: medium-sized
V: TRBV11-2
J: TRBJ2-7

DNA: TGTGCCAGCAGGGGACCCCTAGGGGACGAGCAGTACTTC
CDR3: CASRGPLGDEQYF
D: -
size: -
V: TRBV6-5
J: TRBJ2-7

DNA: TGTGCCTGGGTAAACAGGGGTAGCACAGATACGCAGTATTTT
CDR3: CAWVNRGSTDTQYF
D: TRBD1
size: -
V: TRBV30
J: TRBJ2-3

DNA: TGTGCCAGCAGCTTTAGGCACCAGAACACTGAAGCTTTCTTT
CDR3: CASSFRHQNTEAFF
D: -
size: -
V: TRBV7-2
J: TRBJ1-1

DNA: TGCACCAGCACCCCTGGAAGAAAAAGGCAGGGGCTACCGAGCAATCAGCCCCAGCATTTT
CDR3: CTSTPGRKRQGLPSNQPQHF
D: -
size: -
V: TRBV1
J: TRBJ1-5

DNA: TGTGCCAGCAGTACACCGACAGGGCTGAACACTGAAGCTTTCTTT
CDR3: CASSTPTGLNTEAFF
D: TRBD1
size: -
V: TRBV28
J: TRBJ1-1

DNA: TGTGCCAGCAGTCGGACAGGCGTAGCCTATGGCTACACCTTC
CDR3: CASSRTGVAYGYTF
D: TRBD1
size: -
V: TRBV28
J: TRBJ1-2

DNA: TGTGCCACCAGCATCAAGAACACCGGGGAGCTGTTTTTT
CDR3: CATSIKNTGELFF
D: -
size: -
V: TRBV15
J: TRBJ2-2

DNA: TGTGCCAGCAGTTCGACGAGGACAGGGAGGATCGAGCAGTACTTC
CDR3: CASSSTRTGRIEQYF
D: TRBD1
size: -
V: TRBV27
J: TRBJ2-7

DNA: TGTGCCACCCACGAAGGGACAGTCCCCTACAATGAGCAGTTCTTC
CDR3: CATHEGTVPYNEQFF
D: TRBD1
size: -
V: TRBV27
J: TRBJ2-1

DNA: TGCGCCAGCAGCCCCGACCCTGGGACAGGGATAAGGCCCCAGCATTTT
CDR3: CASSPDPGTGIRPQHF
D: TRBD1
size: once
V: TRBV4-1
J: TRBJ1-5

DNA: TGTGCCAGCAGCTGGGACAGGGGTATTGGAAACACCATATATTTT
CDR3: CASSWDRGIGNTIYF
D: TRBD1
size: -
V: TRBV11-2
J: TRBJ1-3

DNA: TGTGCCAGCACCCCCGACCCGGAATATTCACCCCTCCACTTT
CDR3: CASTPDPEYSPLHF
D: -
size: -
V: TRBV27
J: TRBJ1-6

DNA: TGTGCCAGCAGTTTATCGCAGGGGGGCGGCAACTATGGCTACACCTTC
CDR3: CASSLSQGGGNYGYTF
D: TRBD1
size: -
V: TRBV27
J: TRBJ1-2

DNA: TGCGCCAGCAGCAGCAGGACAGCTGATACGCAGTATTTT
CDR3: CASSSRTADTQYF
D: -
size: -
V: TRBV5-1
J: TRBJ2-3

DNA: TGTGCCAGCAGTGAAGACAGGCTTAATGAAAAACTGTTTTTT
CDR3: CASSEDRLNEKLFF
D: -
size: -
V: TRBV6-1
J: TRBJ1-4

DNA: TGTGCCAGCAGCGAGGCGGGAGCTAGCACAGATACGCAGTATTTT
CDR3: CASSEAGASTDTQYF
D: TRBD2
size: -
V: TRBV4-2
J: TRBJ2-3

DNA: TGCGCCAGCAGCCAAGAGCGAGTAGAAGGTTTCGATGAGCAGTTCTTC
CDR3: CASSQERVEGFDEQFF
D: -
size: -
V: TRBV4-1
J: TRBJ2-1

DNA: TGTGCCAGCAGCTTTACAGGGTTGAATCAGCCCCAGCATTTT
CDR3: CASSFTGLNQPQHF
D: -
size: -
V: TRBV7-9
J: TRBJ1-5

DNA: TGCGCCAGCAGCTTCGGGACGAGTTTTAACTATGGCTACACCTTC
CDR3: CASSFGTSFNYGYTF
D: -
size: -
V: TRBV5-1
J: TRBJ1-2

DNA: TGTGCCAGCAGCCCCGGACAGGTCGGAAACACCATATATTTT
CDR3: CASSPGQVGNTIYF
D: TRBD1
size: -
V: TRBV6-6
J: TRBJ1-3

DNA: TGTGCCAGCAGCTTGGAGAGGGGGCAGGTCGGGGAGCTGTTTTTT
CDR3: CASSLERGQVGELFF
D: TRBD1
size: -
V: TRBV5-4
J: TRBJ2-2

DNA: TGTGCCAGCAGGGACAGGGAAGGTAATGAAAAACTGTTTTTT
CDR3: CASRDREGNEKLFF
D: TRBD1
size: -
V: TRBV2
J: TRBJ1-4

DNA: TGCGCCAGCAGCTTGGGTAGCGGGGATTACGAGCAGTACTTC
CDR3: CASSLGSGDYEQYF
D: TRBD2
size: -
V: TRBV5-1
J: TRBJ2-7

DNA: TGTGCCAGCTCACCCCCTAGCGGGAGGCCCGGGGAGCTGTTTTTT
CDR3: CASSPPSGRPGELFF
D: TRBD2
size: -
V: TRBV18
J: TRBJ2-2

DNA: TGTGCCAGCTCACCACAGTCAGGGATCTTCGAAGCTTTCTTT
CDR3: CASSPQSGIFEAFF
D: -
size: -
V: TRBV18
J: TRBJ1-1

DNA: TGTGCCAGCAGCTCCAGTAGCGGGGGGGCATCCACAGATACGCAGTATTTT
CDR3: CASSSSSGGASTDTQYF
D: TRBD2
size: few
V: TRBV11-2
J: TRBJ2-3

DNA: TGTGCCAGCAGGGGAGGGGAAAAACTGTTTTTT
CDR3: CASRGGEKLFF
D: -
size: -
V: TRBV6-5
J: TRBJ1-4

DNA: TGTGCCAGCAGCTTGGGGCCAGAGAGCTCCTACGAGCAGTACTTC
CDR3: CASSLGPESSYEQYF
D: -
size: -
V: TRBV11-2
J: TRBJ2-7

DNA: TGTGCCAGCAGCCAAGTGGGAAGAGGGACTGAAGCTTTCTTT
CDR3: CASSQVGRGTEAFF
D: -
size: -
V: TRBV4-2
J: TRBJ1-1

DNA: TGTGCCAGCAGCCTCACTGCCGGCTATGGCTACACCTTC
CDR3: CASSLTAGYGYTF
D: -
size: -
V: TRBV27
J: TRBJ1-2

DNA: TGCAGTGCCAACAAGAACACTGAAGCTTTCTTT
CDR3: CSANKNTEAFF
D: -
size: -
V: TRBV20-1
J: TRBJ1-1

DNA: TGTGCCTGGAGTCCCCCCGGGACAAATTATGGCTACACCTTC
CDR3: CAWSPPGTNYGYTF
D: -
size: -
V: TRBV30
J: TRBJ1-2

DNA: TGCGCCAGCAGCTTTAAGACCGACACTGAAGCTTTCTTT
CDR3: CASSFKTDTEAFF
D: -
size: -
V: TRBV5-1
J: TRBJ1-1

DNA: TGTGCCAGCAGCGTGGGACTCGGCTCCTACAATGAGCAGTTCTTC
CDR3: CASSVGLGSYNEQFF
D: -
size: -
V: TRBV7-8
J: TRBJ2-1

DNA: TGTGCCAGCAGACCTCGGACAGATAAAGCTTTCTTT
CDR3: CASRPRTDKAFF
D: -
size: -
V: TRBV12-3/TRBV12-4
J: TRBJ1-1

DNA: TGTGCCAGTAGTATATCAGGGTATGCGAACATTCAGTACTTC
CDR3: CASSISGYANIQYF
D: -
size: -
V: TRBV19
J: TRBJ2-4